The T cell receptor (beta chain) under discussion was sequenced for a study of shared clonotypes between healthy human individuals. Overall study results and limits: Incompleteness in sorted-subset sequencing, despite large depth, was shown by rarefaction. The study generally estimated greater richness for naive than memory subsets. Non-shared clonotypes had lower generation probabilities than those shared by all four donors.

A note on this clone: Its antigen is unknown.

Profiled with immunoSEQ multiplex PCR; TCRdb holds only in-frame clones, not every one. The sample consists of around 2.5 million clones, 90% to 95% of them appearing once. This CDR3 contains 15 residues. The germline V gene has CDR1 SGHTA and CDR2 FQGTGA. V shed 2 bases and J 7 bases; nucleotides not matched to a gene: 8. The V call is TRBV7-3, the J call TRBJ2-3; 8 bases map to TRBD1. This TCR came from a man aged 18 to 30 in good health. Some clones in this sample may be carry-over from other donors' samples. The material sequenced was naive CD4+ T cells from PBMCs. Indicated subset: CD45RA+ positively selected. In nucleotides, the CDR3 is TGTGCCAGCAGCTTAGGGGGGACAGGAGGTAATACGCAGTATTTT. Translating gives CASSLGGTGGNTQYF.